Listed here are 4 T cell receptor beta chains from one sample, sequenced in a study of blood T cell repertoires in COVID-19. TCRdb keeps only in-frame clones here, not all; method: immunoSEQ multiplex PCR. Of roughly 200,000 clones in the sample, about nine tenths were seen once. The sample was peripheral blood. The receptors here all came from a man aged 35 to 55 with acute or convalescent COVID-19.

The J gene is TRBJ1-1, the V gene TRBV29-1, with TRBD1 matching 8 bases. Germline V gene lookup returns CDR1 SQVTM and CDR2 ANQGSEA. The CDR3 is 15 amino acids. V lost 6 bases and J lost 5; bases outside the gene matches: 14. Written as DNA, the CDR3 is TGCAGCGTCCAAATTTTGGACAGGGCATTGACTGAAGCTTTCTTT. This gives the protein CSVQILDRALTEAFF.

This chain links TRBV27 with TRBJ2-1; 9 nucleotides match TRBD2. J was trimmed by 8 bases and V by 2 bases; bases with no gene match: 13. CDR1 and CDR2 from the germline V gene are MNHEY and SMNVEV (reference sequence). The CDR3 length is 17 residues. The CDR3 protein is CASSLIMIAGVMDEQFF. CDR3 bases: TGTGCCAGCAGTTTAATCATGATAGCGGGGGTTATGGATGAGCAGTTCTTC.

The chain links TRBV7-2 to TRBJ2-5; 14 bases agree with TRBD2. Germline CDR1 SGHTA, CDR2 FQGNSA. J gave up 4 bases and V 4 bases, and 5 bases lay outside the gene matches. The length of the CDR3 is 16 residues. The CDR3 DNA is TGTGCCAGCAGCTCTGGACTAGCGGGGGGCCCAGAGACCCAGTACTTC. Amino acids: CASSSGLAGGPETQYF.

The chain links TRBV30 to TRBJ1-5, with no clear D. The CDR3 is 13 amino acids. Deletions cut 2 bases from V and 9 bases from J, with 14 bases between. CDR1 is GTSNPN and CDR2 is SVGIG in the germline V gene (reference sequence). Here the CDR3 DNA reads TGTGCCTGGAGTAGCGGGAGATTGGGGCCCCAGCATTTT. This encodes CAWSSGRLGPQHF.